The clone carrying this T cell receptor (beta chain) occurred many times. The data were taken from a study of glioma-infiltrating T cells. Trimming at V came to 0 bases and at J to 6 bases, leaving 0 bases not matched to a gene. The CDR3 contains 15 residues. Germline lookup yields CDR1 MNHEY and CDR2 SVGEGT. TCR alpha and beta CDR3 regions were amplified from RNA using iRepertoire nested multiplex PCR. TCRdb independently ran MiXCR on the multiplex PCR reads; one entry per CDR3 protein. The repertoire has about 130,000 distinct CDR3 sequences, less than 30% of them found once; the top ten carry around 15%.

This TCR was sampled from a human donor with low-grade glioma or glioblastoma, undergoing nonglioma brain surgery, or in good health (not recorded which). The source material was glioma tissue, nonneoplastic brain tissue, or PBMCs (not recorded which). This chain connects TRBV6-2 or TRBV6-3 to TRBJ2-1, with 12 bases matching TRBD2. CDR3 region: CASSYSTSGSNEQFF. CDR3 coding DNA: TGTGCCAGCAGTTACTCGACTAGCGGGAGCAATGAGCAGTTCTTC.